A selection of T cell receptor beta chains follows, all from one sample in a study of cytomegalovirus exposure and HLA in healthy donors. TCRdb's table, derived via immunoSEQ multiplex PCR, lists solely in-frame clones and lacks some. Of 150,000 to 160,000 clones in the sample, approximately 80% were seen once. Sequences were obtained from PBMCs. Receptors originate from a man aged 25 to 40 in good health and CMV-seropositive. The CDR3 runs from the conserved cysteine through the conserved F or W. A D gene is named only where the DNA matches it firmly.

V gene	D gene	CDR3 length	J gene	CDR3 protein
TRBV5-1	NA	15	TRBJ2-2	CASSLRGRDTGELFF
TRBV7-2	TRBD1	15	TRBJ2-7	CASSPRDRGQDEQYF
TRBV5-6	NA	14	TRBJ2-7	CASSLGQSYYEQYF
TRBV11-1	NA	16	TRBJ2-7	CASSLPRTAPAYEQYF
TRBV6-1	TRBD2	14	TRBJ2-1	CASLLAGGNNEQFF
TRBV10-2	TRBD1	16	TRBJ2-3	CASSDRDRGQTDTQYF
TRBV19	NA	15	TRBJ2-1	CASSPSGSYYNEQFF
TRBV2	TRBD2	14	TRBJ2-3	CASGGGEGPDTQYF
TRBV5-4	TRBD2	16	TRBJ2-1	CASSRLYISSGDEQFF
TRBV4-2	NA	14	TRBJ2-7	CASSQDGQGVQQYF
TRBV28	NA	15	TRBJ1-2	CASSLAIQPYYGYTF
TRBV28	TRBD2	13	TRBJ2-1	CASGLAGYNEQFF
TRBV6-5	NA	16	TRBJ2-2	CASSYSQGGITGELFF
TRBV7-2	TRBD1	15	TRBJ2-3	CASSFWTGDADTQYF
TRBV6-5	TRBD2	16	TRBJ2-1	CASSYSSGRPDNEQFF
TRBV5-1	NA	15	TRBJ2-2	CASSQRSGNTGELFF
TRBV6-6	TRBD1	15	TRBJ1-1	CASSRGQGGYTEAFF
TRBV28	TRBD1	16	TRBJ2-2	CASSTAGTGSTGELFF
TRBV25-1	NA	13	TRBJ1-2	CASSVGGNYGYTF
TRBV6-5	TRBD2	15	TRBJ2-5	CASSYRAGARETQYF